These 16 T cell receptor beta chains share one sample of origin, sequenced in a study of a mutant IDH1 vaccine in newly diagnosed glioma. Described time point: week 23, last vaccination. In every dose of vaccine, 300 ug of mutant IDH1 20-mer peptide was given alongside topical imiquimod. Sequenced by immunoSEQ multiplex PCR; TCRdb stores in-frame clones only, minus some. The sample records fewer than 35,000 clones, 88% being singletons. The antigens for these receptors are not known. Here the sequenced sample was PBMCs, taken from a glioma patient whose treatment included an IDH1 peptide vaccine. Receptors originate from a man aged 35 to 55 with glioma.

The rearrangement uses TRBV7-9 and TRBJ2-3, with no clear D. Trimming removed 0 bases from V and 3 bases from J, with 7 bases in between. The CDR3 is 14 residues long. The germline CDR1 and CDR2 sequences are SEHNR and FQNEAQ (reference sequence). This chain's CDR3 is CASSLAIETDTQYF. CDR3 nucleotide sequence: TGTGCCAGCAGCTTAGCGATTGAAACAGATACGCAGTATTTT.

The V gene is TRBV28, the J gene TRBJ1-6; D gene uncertain. With 8 bases removed from V and 4 bases from J, the gap between germline ends came to 18 bases. CDR3 size: 16 residues. Germline CDR1 reads MDHEN; CDR2 reads SYDVKM. The CDR3 sequence: CASRMEGNYYNSPLHF. CDR3 nucleotide sequence: TGTGCCAGCCGGATGGAAGGCAATTATTATAATTCACCCCTCCACTTT.

The chain uses TRBV4-1 and TRBJ2-7; 10 positions match TRBD2. V was pared by 2 bases and J by 4 bases, with 2 bases of the junction left unmatched. Germline V CDR1 and CDR2: MGHRA, YSYEKL. CDR3 length equals 14 residues. The CDR3 DNA sequence: TGCGCCAGCAGCCAACTAGCGGGGGTATACGAGCAGTACGTC. Its translation: CASSQLAGVYEQYV.

This clone occurred once. V is TRBV5-1 and J is TRBJ2-3; possibly TRBD1 or TRBD2 for D (6 bases each). Between the trimmed V and J ends, which lost 1 base and 4 bases, there was a span of 16 bases. The CDR3 spans 16 residues. CDR1 and CDR2 from the germline V gene are SGHRS and YFSETQ. In DNA, the CDR3 is TGCGCCAGCAGCTTGAGCGGAGGGGGGACCCCAGATACGCAGTATTTT. Amino acids: CASSLSGGGTPDTQYF.

This chain joins TRBV10-3 and TRBJ2-1; possible D gene TRBD2, 6 bases. Germline V gives CDR1 ENHRY, CDR2 SYGVKD. Deletions cut 8 bases from V and 7 bases from J, with 9 bases between. The CDR3 contains 11 residues. The CDR3, as DNA: TGTGCCATCGGCGCGGGGAATGAGCAGTTCTTC. Its protein is CAIGAGNEQFF.

This clone was seen once. The gene calls are TRBV6-5 and TRBJ1-2; D unresolved. Germline CDR1 MNHEY, CDR2 SVGAGI. CDR3 size: 14 residues. Trimming cost V 6 bases and J 0 bases, with 11 bases left between them. CDR3 coding DNA: TGTGCCAGCAGGTCGACCGTATCTAACTATGGCTACACCTTC. Protein sequence: CASRSTVSNYGYTF.

The chain recombines TRBV11-3 with TRBJ2-5; the D is unclear. Per germline, CDR1 SGHNT and CDR2 YENEEA. V lost 0 bases and J lost 7, with 9 bases in between. The CDR3 is made up of 13 amino acids. DNA of the CDR3: TGTGCCAGCAGCTTAGACCCACCGGGGACCCAGTACTTC. It yields the protein CASSLDPPGTQYF.

This clone was observed a handful of times. The chain links TRBV19 to TRBJ1-5; D is undetermined. This CDR3 contains 14 residues. Germline CDR1 and CDR2: LNHDA and SQIVND (reference sequence). V was clipped by 5 bases and J by 4 bases, with 12 bases between them. CDR3 DNA sequence: TGTGCCAGTAGTTATAAGGGTTGGAATCAGCCCCAGCATTTT. Translated, it gives CASSYKGWNQPQHF.

The chain links TRBV27 to TRBJ2-1; D possibly uses TRBD1 or TRBD2 (5 bases each). This CDR3 contains 15 residues. V lost 3 bases, J lost 8 bases, and 17 bases lay in between. Germline V gene lookup returns CDR1 MNHEY and CDR2 SMNVEV (reference sequence). CDR3 nucleotides: TGTGCCAGCAGTTTTCTGGGACCTGGTAGGTATGAGCAGTTCTTC. The encoded protein is CASSFLGPGRYEQFF.

The chain employs TRBV2 and TRBJ2-7, with 11 bases matching TRBD1. Per germline, CDR1 SNHLY and CDR2 FYNNEI. The CDR3 length is 14 residues. J was trimmed by 5 bases and V by 5 bases; bases with no gene match: 5. The CDR3 bases are TGTGCCAGCAGTCATGGACAGGGGGCGAACGAGCAGTACGTC. It translates to CASSHGQGANEQYV.

The chain employs TRBV21-1 and TRBJ2-4. TRBV21-1 is an annotated pseudogene. The CDR3 runs to 12 residues. DNA for the CDR3: TGTGCCAGCAGCAAGAGTTCCTACCCTCGGAAGTTC. As protein: CASSKSSYPRKF.

The V call is TRBV28, the J call TRBJ1-1; TRBD1 agrees at 10 bases. V lost 4 bases to trimming and J lost 4 bases; unmatched junction nucleotides: 6. Germline CDR1 reads MDHEN; CDR2 reads SYDVKM. CDR3 size: 15 residues. The chain's CDR3 is CASSSSGQGFTEAFF. The CDR3 DNA reads as TGTGCCAGCAGTTCCTCGGGACAGGGGTTCACTGAAGCTTTCTTT.

The J gene is TRBJ2-7, the V gene TRBV6-1; 8 bases fit TRBD1. Germline trimming cut 4 bases from V and 3 bases from J; bases unmatched to any gene: 5. The CDR3 consists of 14 residues. Germline CDR1 and CDR2: MNHNS and SASEGT. CDR3 nucleotides: TGTGCCAGCAGTGGGGGACAGGAATTCTACGAGCAGTACTTC. Residues: CASSGGQEFYEQYF.

V and J are TRBV19 and TRBJ2-2; TRBD2 matches at 7 bases. The CDR3 spans 11 residues. Per the germline V gene, CDR1 is LNHDA and CDR2 is SQIVND (reference sequence). V lost 6 bases to trimming and J lost 9 bases; unmatched junction nucleotides: 1. The CDR3 nucleotides are TGTGCCAGTAGGGGGGGGAGGGAGCTGTTTTTT. This gives the protein CASRGGRELFF.

The sample holds a few counts of this clone. Compared with germline, one end of the junction differs, possibly owing to a read error. The chain joins TRBV10-1 to TRBJ2-2, with 7 bases identical to TRBD1. Germline V gene sequence: CDR1 WNHNN, CDR2 SYGVQD (reference sequence). The CDR3 consists of 14 residues. The CDR3 sequence: CASGDPGGTGELFF. In DNA form, the CDR3 reads TGCGCCAGCGGTGATCCAGGGGGCACCGGGGAGCTGTTTTTT.

This clone has only one observation. The rearrangement joins TRBV4-1 to TRBJ1-1, with 7 bases that match TRBD1. Germline V gives CDR1 MGHRA, CDR2 YSYEKL. This CDR3 comprises 17 residues. V shed 0 bases and J 0 bases; nucleotides not matched to a gene: 7. The CDR3 region is CASSQEREGALNTEAFF. The CDR3 DNA reads as TGCGCCAGCAGCCAAGAAAGGGAGGGGGCCTTGAACACTGAAGCTTTCTTT.